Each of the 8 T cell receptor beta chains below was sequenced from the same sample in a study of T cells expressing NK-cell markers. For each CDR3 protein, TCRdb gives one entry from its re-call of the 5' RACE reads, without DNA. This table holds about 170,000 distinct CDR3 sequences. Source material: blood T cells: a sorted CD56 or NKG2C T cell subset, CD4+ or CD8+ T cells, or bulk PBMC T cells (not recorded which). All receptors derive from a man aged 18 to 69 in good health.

CDR3 loop: CASSLTGDPYNEQFF. The V gene is TRBV7-3, the J gene TRBJ2-1; the D gene TCRdb calls, TRBD1, cannot be checked with no DNA. This CDR3 is 15 amino acids long. CDR1 is SGHTA, CDR2 FQGTGA, per germline. The variable domain in full, completed from reference TRBV7-3 and TRBJ2-1, reads GAGVSQTPSNKVTEKGKYVELRCDPISGHTALYWYRQSLGQGPEFLIYFQGTGAADDSGLPNDRFFAVRPEGSVSTLKIQRTERGDSAVYLCASSLTGDPYNEQFFGPGTRLTVL.

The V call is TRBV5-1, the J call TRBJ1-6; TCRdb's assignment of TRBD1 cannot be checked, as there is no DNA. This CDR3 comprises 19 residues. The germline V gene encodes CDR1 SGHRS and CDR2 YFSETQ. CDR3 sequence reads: CASSPDQGFFVSYNSPLHF.

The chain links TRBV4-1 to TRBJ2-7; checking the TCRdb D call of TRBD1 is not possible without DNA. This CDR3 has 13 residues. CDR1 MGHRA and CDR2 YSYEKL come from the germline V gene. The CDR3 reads CASSQTGASEQYF.

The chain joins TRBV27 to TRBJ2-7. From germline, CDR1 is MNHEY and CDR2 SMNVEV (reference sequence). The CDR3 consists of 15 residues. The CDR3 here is CASSLFFLQTDEQYF.

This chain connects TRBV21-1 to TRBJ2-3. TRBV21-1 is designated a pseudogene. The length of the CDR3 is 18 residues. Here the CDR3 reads CASSKEGSEQEYTDTQYF.

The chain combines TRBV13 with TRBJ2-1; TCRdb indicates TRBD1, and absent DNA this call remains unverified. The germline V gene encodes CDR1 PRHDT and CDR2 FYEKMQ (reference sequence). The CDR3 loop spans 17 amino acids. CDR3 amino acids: CASSHHMIGTRAYEQFF.

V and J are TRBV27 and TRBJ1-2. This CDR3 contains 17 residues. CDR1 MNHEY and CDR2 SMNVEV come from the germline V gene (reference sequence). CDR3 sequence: CASRTASGAFPTYRYTF.

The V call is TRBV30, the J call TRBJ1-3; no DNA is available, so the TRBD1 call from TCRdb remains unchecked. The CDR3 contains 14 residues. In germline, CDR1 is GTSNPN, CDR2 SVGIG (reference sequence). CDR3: CAWSQGFTGNTIYF.